This T cell receptor (beta chain) is from a study of control samples from healthy donors and cancer patients (dated by TCRdb to the early 2020s). Points on this clone: Its antigen is currently not known. Per-nucleotide qualities are absent, and no much larger clonotype sits a single base away.

The germline V gene provides CDR1 SNHLY and CDR2 FYNNEI. Spanning cysteine to phenylalanine, the CDR3 consists of 13 amino acids. Just CDR3 DNA is preserved here, 39 bases in frame from base 1. V is cut back by 7 bases and J by 6 bases, with 5 bases in the junction unmatched. Library creation used the immunoSEQ multiplex PCR assay. Here the immuneACCESS table is served through TCRdb, limited to in-frame sequences with V and J called. Missing clones are a known gap in these copies; in checked studies unresolved V genes cover under half, and the rest lacks a known reason. The sample yields under 450,000 clones; around nine tenths were counted once. In total, the top ten clones hold 5.5% to 8% of the sample.

This TCR was sampled from a man aged 40-49 years with head and neck cancer. The chain uses TRBV2 and TRBJ2-2; 7 central nucleotides agree with TRBD1. The sample taken for sequencing was PBMCs. In nucleotides, the sequence is TGTGCCAGCATGAGACAGGGTTCCGGGGAGCTGTTTTTT. It codes for CASMRQGSGELFF.